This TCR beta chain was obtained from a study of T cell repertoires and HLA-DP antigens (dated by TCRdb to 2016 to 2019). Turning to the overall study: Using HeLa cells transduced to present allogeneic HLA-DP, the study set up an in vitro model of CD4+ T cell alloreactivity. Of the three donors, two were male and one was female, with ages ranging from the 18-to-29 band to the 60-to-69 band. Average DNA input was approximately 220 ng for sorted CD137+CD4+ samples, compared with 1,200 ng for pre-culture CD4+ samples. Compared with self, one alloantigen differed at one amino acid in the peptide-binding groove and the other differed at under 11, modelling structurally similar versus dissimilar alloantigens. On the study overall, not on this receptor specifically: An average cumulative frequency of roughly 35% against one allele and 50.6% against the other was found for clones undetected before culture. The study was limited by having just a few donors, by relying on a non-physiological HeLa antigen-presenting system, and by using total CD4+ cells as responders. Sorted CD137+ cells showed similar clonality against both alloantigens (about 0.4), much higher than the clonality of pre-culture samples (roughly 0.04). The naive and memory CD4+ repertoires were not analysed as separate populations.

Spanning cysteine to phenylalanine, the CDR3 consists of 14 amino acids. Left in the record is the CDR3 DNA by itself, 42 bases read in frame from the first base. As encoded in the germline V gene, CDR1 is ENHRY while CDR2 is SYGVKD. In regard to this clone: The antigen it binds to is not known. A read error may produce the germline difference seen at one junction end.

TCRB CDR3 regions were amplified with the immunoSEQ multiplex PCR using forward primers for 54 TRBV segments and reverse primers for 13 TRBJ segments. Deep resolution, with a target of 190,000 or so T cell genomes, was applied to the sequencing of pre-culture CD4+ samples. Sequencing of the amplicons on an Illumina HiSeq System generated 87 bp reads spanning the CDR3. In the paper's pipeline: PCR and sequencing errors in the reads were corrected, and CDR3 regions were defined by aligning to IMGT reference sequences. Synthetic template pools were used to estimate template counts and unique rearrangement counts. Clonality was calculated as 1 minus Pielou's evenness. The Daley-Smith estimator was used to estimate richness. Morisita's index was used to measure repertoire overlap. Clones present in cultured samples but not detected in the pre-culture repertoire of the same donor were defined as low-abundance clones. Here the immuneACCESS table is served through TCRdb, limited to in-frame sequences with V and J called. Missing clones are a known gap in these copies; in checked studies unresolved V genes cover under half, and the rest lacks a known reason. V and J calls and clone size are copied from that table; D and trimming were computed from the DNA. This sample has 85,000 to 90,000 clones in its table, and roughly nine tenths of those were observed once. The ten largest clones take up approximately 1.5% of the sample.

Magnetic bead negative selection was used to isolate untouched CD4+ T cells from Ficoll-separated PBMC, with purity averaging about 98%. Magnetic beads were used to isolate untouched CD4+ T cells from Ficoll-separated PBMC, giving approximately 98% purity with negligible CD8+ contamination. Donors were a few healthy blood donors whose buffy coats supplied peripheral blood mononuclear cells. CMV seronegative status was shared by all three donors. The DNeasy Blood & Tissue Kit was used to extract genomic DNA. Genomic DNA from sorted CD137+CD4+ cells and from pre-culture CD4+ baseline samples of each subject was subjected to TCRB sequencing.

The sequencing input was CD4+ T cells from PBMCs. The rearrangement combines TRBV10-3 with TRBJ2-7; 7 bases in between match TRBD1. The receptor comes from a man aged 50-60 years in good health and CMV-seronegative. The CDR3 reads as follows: CAITRRQGKCVPVF. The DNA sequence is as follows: TGTGCCATCACGCGACGACAGGGTAAGTGTGTACCTGTCTTC.